The TCR beta chain described here comes from a study of T cell responses to AZD1222 COVID-19 vaccine. The study's findings and limits: Vaccine-related CD4 TCRs covered spike, predominating at 160-218 and 743-854. Donor demographics were predominantly white British with a female majority; clonal diversity may be underestimated.

With respect to this clone: Its target is unknown.

Assay used: immunoSEQ multiplex PCR; TCRdb lists only in-frame clones, some missing. This sample has some 180,000 clones, with approximately 94% found just once. CDR1 and CDR2 from the germline V gene are DFQATT and SNEGSKA (reference sequence). The CDR3 runs 10 residues. V lost 5 bases to trimming and J lost 5 bases, with 6 bases between them. The clonotype comes from an adult who received the MenACWY meningococcal vaccine as a control. The rearrangement links TRBV20-1 to TRBJ2-5, with D possibly TRBD1 on 6 matching bases. The input for sequencing was peripheral blood, taken 28 days after the second dose of the MenACWY control vaccine. The CDR3 protein is CSAGQETQYF. The CDR3 DNA reads as TGCAGTGCTGGACAGGAGACCCAGTACTTC.